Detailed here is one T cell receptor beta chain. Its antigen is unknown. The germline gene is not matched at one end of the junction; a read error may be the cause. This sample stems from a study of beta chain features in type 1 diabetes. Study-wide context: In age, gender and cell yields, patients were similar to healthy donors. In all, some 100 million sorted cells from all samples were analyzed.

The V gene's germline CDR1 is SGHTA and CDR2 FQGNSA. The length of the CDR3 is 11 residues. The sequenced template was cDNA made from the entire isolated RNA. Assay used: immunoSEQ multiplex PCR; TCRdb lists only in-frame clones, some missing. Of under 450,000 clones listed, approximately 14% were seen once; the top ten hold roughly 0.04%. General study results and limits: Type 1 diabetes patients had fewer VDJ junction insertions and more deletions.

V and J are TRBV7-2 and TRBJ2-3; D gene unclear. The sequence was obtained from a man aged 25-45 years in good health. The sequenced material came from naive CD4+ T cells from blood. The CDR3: CASGFPDTQYF. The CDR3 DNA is TGTGCCAGCGGCTTCCCGGATACGCAGTATTTT.